The present entry profiles one TCR beta chain with its context. Given a much more abundant clone one base away, this may be a read error. The data are from a study of T cells in Graves' hyperthyroidism and ophthalmopathy. At the level of the study: Before any treatment, at initial diagnosis, peripheral blood was collected.

Individuals with ophthalmopathy presented a Clinical Activity Score of at least 3, a NOSPECS grade of at least 4 and a duration under 3 months. TCR beta CDR3 sequences were amplified from RNA transcripts. First-round RT-PCR of the TCR CDR3 relied on the HTBI primer set. MiXCR was run by TCRdb on the multiplex PCR reads, yielding one entry per CDR3 protein. The sample consists of some 340,000 distinct CDR3 sequences, roughly 13% of them appearing once. The sequenced sample consisted of blood. This TCR came from a woman in her thirties or forties with Graves' ophthalmopathy.

The DNA for the CDR3 is TGCAGCGTCACCGGGACAGGGGACGAGCAGTACTTC. Translating it yields CSVTGTGDEQYF. This chain uses TRBV29-1 with TRBJ2-7, with TRBD1 matching over 10 bases. The CDR3 runs to 12 residues. The trim removed 6 bases at V and 5 bases at J, leaving 4 bases unmatched. Per the germline V gene, CDR1 is SQVTM and CDR2 is ANQGSEA.